This T cell receptor beta chain was recorded in a study of shared clonotypes between healthy human individuals. The overall study: CD4 naive and CD4 memory each took three plates per donor, while CD8 naive took two and CD8 memory one.

As regards this clone: Antigen specificity is unknown. This CDR3 is also generated by other DNA sequences in the sample.

The protocol was immunoSEQ multiplex PCR, while the TCRdb copy is restricted to in-frame clones and leaves out a portion. The sample shows under 750,000 clones, around 77% of them seen only once. General observations from the study: Large sequencing depth failed to make sorted-subset sequencing complete, rarefaction showed.

J was trimmed by 0 bases and V by 0 bases; bases with no gene match: 3. The CDR3 contains 16 residues. Per the germline V gene, CDR1 is SGDLS and CDR2 is YYNGEE. The sequence was obtained from a woman aged 25 to 39 in good health. V is TRBV9 and J is TRBJ2-3, with TRBD1 matching 8 bases. Sequenced sample: memory CD4+ T cells sorted from blood. Subset denoted: CD45RA-negative fraction. The CDR3 sequence: CASSVATGGSTDTQYF. In DNA, the CDR3 is TGTGCCAGCAGCGTAGCTACAGGGGGGAGCACAGATACGCAGTATTTT.